The clone carrying this T cell receptor (beta chain) was found a few times. The length of the CDR3 is 16 residues. With 0 bases clipped from V and 14 bases from J, the junction kept 7 bases outside the gene matches. Germline loops: CDR1 LGHNA, CDR2 YSLEER. The record originates from a study of response to subunit inactivated influenza vaccine. TCRdb independently ran MiXCR on the RT-PCR reads; one entry per CDR3 protein. The table has around 200,000 distinct CDR3 sequences, approximately 12% seen once. These data were also reused for a study on T cells expressing NK-cell markers. That study adds: Generation of TCR beta cDNA was performed by 5'RACE template switching incorporating UMIs.

Source: CD8+ T cells sorted from PBMCs, taken 12 days after vaccination. This clonotype was sampled from a man in his fifties or sixties who received an inactivated influenza vaccine. This rearrangement joins TRBV4-3 to TRBJ2-1, with 16 nucleotides matching TRBD2. This CDR3 reads CASSQDRGLAGGEEFF. CDR3 bases: TGCGCCAGCAGCCAAGACAGGGGACTAGCGGGAGGGGAGGAGTTCTTC.